The 11 T cell receptor beta chains below come from one sample, sequenced in a study of shared clonotypes between healthy human individuals. TCRdb keeps only in-frame clones here, not all; method: immunoSEQ multiplex PCR. The sample consists of 490,000 or so clones, over 60% of them appearing once. Sequenced sample: PBMCs. Receptors were obtained from a woman in her forties in good health. Some clones in this sample may be carry-over from other donors' samples.

J is TRBJ2-7 and V is TRBV2, with D uncertain. V was cut by 5 bases and J by 0 bases, with 8 bases left in between. CDR1 is SNHLY and CDR2 is FYNNEI in the germline V gene. CDR3 length equals 13 residues. Here the CDR3 reads CASSPSFSYEQYF. CDR3 nucleotides: TGTGCCAGCAGTCCCTCCTTCTCCTACGAGCAGTACTTC.

With regard to this clone: A read error may account for a junction end that differs from germline. This chain connects TRBV28 to TRBJ1-2; D perhaps matches TRBD1 (5 bases). The length of the CDR3 is 14 residues. Germline values: CDR1 MDHEN, CDR2 SYDVKM. This chain's CDR3 is CASSFVGLPRGNAF. The CDR3 DNA is TGTGCCAGCAGTTTCGTGGGGCTCCCCAGAGGCAACGCCTTC.

The rearrangement uses TRBV6-5 and TRBJ2-5; maybe TRBD2 (6 bases). The CDR3 contains 14 residues. The ends were cut back, 0 bases at V and 5 bases at J, with 10 bases in the middle. The germline CDR1 and CDR2 sequences are MNHEY and SVGAGI. The CDR3 spells CASSYSWGGETQYF. CDR3 nucleotide sequence: TGTGCCAGCAGTTACTCGTGGGGAGGCGAGACCCAGTACTTC.

To note about this clone: Other nucleotide sequences in the sample specify the same CDR3. CDR3 sequence: CSVEGGGGYGYTF. The CDR3 DNA sequence: TGCAGCGTTGAAGGAGGGGGCGGCTATGGCTACACCTTC. The genes are TRBV29-1 and TRBJ1-2, with 7 bases aligning to TRBD1. Germline CDR1 SQVTM, CDR2 ANQGSEA. This CDR3 comprises 13 residues. The V gene end was trimmed by 1 base and the J gene end by 4 bases; junction bases not matched to a gene: 3.

A few counts support this clone. This rearrangement joins TRBV4-2 to TRBJ2-3; tentatively, D is TRBD1 or TRBD2 (5 bases each). Germline loops: CDR1 LGHNA, CDR2 YNFKEQ. The CDR3 loop spans 15 amino acids. V dropped 0 bases and J dropped 2 bases, with 9 bases sitting between them. The CDR3: CASSQDPGTTDTQYF. CDR3 DNA: TGTGCCAGCAGCCAAGATCCGGGGACCACAGATACGCAGTATTTT.

This sequence joins TRBV15 and TRBJ2-7; either TRBD1 or TRBD2 may fit D (5 bases each). The CDR3 is made up of 15 amino acids. CDR1 LNHNV and CDR2 YYDKDF come from the germline V gene (reference sequence). V was pared by 3 bases and J by 4 bases, with 16 bases between. The CDR3 region has the DNA TGTGCCACCAGCAGTGAACCGGGACGAGGTTACGAGCAGTACTTC. It codes for CATSSEPGRGYEQYF.

Of note for this clone: A much more abundant neighbour one base away suggests this may be a read error. Other DNA sequences of this sample code for an identical CDR3. The chain is built from TRBV9 and TRBJ2-6, with a weak D call TRBD1 (5 bases). Germline V gives CDR1 SGDLS, CDR2 YYNGEE. The CDR3 has 16 residues. The CDR3 DNA is TGTGCCAGCAGCGTAGGGGTGCGCTCTGGGGCCAATGTCCTGACTTTC. Its protein is CASSVGVRSGANVLTF. Using reference TRBV9 and TRBJ2-6 for the parts outside the CDR3, the full variable domain is DSGVTQTPKHLITATGQRVTLRCSPRSGDLSVYWYQQSLDQGLQFLIQYYNGEERAKGNILERFSAQQFPDLHSELNLSSLELGDSALYFCASSVGVRSGANVLTFGAGSRLTVL.

This clone was seen a single time. This chain connects TRBV4-2 to TRBJ2-7; 8 nucleotides align to TRBD1. CDR3 length: 16 residues. The V gene's germline CDR1 is LGHNA and CDR2 YNFKEQ. The V segment lost 1 base and the J segment 1 base; nucleotides outside the gene matches: 6. The DNA of the CDR3 is TGTGCCAGCAGCCAAGCCACGGGACAGGTATCCTACGAGCAGTACTTC. Translating gives CASSQATGQVSYEQYF.

V usage is TRBV15 and J usage is TRBJ2-5, with D possibly being TRBD1 or TRBD2 (5 bases each). V was clipped by 0 bases and J by 7 bases, with 21 bases between them. Looked up from germline, CDR1 is LNHNV and CDR2 is YYDKDF (reference sequence). The CDR3 extends over 17 amino acids. The CDR3 spells CATSRDYAGTPSGTQYF. CDR3 DNA: TGTGCCACCAGCAGAGATTACGCCGGGACGCCTTCGGGGACCCAGTACTTC.

This clone was found once. The chain carries TRBV19 and TRBJ1-1; 8 bases fit TRBD1. With V trimmed by 5 bases and J by 1 base, 9 bases remained unmatched. The germline V gene encodes CDR1 LNHDA and CDR2 SQIVND (reference sequence). The CDR3 is made up of 16 amino acids. CDR3 nucleotides: TGTGCCAGTAGTTCTCTAGGGACAGGATGGAACACTGAAGCTTTCTTT. Amino acid sequence: CASSSLGTGWNTEAFF.

This clone was observed at least ten times. This chain uses TRBV10-2 with TRBJ1-2; D not resolved. V shed 3 bases and J shed 0 bases, with 8 bases lying between them. Germline V lookup: CDR1 WSHSY, CDR2 SAAADI. CDR3 length: 14 residues. CDR3 region: CASSEMVSNYGYTF. CDR3 coding DNA: TGCGCCAGCAGTGAAATGGTCTCTAACTATGGCTACACCTTC.